The present T cell receptor beta chain was sequenced within a study of blood T cell repertoires in COVID-19. Study-level background: The United States, Italy and Spain were the sources of the acute and convalescent COVID-19 samples. PBMCs, B-cell-depleted T cells, or T cells provided the cDNA or gDNA that made up the material.

Per the original methods: From reference gene primer amplification, estimates of nucleated cell counts were derived. The protocol was immunoSEQ multiplex PCR, while the TCRdb copy is restricted to in-frame clones and leaves out a portion. V and J calls and clone size come straight from that table; D and trimming were deduced from the DNA. The sample consists of a few hundred thousand clones, 82% of them appearing once. Trimming cost V 5 bases and J 3 bases; bases outside gene matches: 11. The germline V gene has CDR1 SGHDT and CDR2 YYEEEE. The CDR3 has 15 amino acids. Sequencing was done on a sample of peripheral blood. The V and J genes are TRBV5-6 and TRBJ2-7; 7 bases are a match to TRBD1. This TCR came from a woman under 30 with acute or convalescent COVID-19. In nucleotides, the CDR3 is TGTGCCAGCAGTTTTATTGGACAGGCCCACTACGAGCAGTACTTC. This translates into CASSFIGQAHYEQYF.